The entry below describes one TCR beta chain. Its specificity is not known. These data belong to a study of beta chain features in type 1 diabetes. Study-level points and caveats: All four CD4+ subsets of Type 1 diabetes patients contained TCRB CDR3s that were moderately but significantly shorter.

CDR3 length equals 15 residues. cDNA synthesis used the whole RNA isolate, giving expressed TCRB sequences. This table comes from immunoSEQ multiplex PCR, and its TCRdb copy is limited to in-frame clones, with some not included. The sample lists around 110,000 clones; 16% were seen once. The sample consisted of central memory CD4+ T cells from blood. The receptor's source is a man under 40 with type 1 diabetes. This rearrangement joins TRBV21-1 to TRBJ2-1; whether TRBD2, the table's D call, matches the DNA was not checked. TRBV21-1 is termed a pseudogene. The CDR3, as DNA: TGTGCCAGCAGTATAGCGGGGGGCCCGATGAATGAGCAGTTCTTC. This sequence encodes CASSIAGGPMNEQFF.